Listed here is a single TCR beta chain. Its antigen remains unknown. The germline gives CDR1 MGHDK, CDR2 SYGVNS. The CDR3 length is 14 residues. The germline V and J ends were trimmed by 3 bases and 5 bases, with 10 bases remaining between them. This record belongs to a study of vaccination and CD4 T cells after COVID-19. For the study at large: In culture, cells were exposed to overlapping spike peptides from SARS-CoV-2, HCoV-NL63, HCoV-OC43 and HCoV-229E.

The treatment: roughly 11-day PBMC culture with coronavirus spike peptide pools or control peptides (ViraFEST assay). Prior to the COVID-19 pandemic (2011-2018), the unexposed donor's CD4+ T cells were collected. The Oncomine TCR Beta short-read assay sequenced DNA from cultured CD4+ T cells. Genomic DNA was extracted from cultured CD4+ T cells. TCRdb analysed the PCR reads with MiXCR anew, one entry per CDR3 protein. Of about 9,900 distinct CDR3 sequences listed, 30% to 40% are singletons. The receptor comes from a human donor in good health. The sequenced material came from CD4+ T cells from blood, cultured in vitro. This chain uses TRBV25-1 with TRBJ1-4, with a possible D match to TRBD1 (6 bases). CDR3 protein: CASSDQGFNEKLFF. CDR3 coding DNA: TGTGCCAGCAGTGATCAGGGGTTCAATGAAAAACTGTTTTTT.